A single sample gave rise to the 9 T cell receptor beta chains below, sequenced in a study of CD8+ T cells in alopecia areata. After isolation, RNA underwent reverse transcription to generate cDNA as the sequencing template. Sequencing was performed with immunoSEQ multiplex PCR; in TCRdb, only in-frame clones are kept and a portion is missing. The table has under 150,000 clones, more than 45% seen once. Treatment noted: oral pan-JAK inhibitor, 5-10 mg twice daily. The input for sequencing was CD4+ T cells sorted from blood, taken at week 4, from a patient treated with tofacitinib. These receptors were obtained from a human donor with alopecia areata.

This clone has only a few counts. The genes are TRBV11-2 and TRBJ1-2, with 7 bases that match TRBD1. V was pared by 7 bases and J by 4 bases, with 12 bases of the junction left unmatched. The CDR3 is 15 residues long. CDR1 is SGHAT, CDR2 FQNNGV, per germline. The CDR3 DNA follows: TGTGCCAGCATCCCCCAGGCAGGGGGGATCTATGGCTACACCTTC. Its protein is CASIPQAGGIYGYTF.

As DNA, the CDR3 is TGTGCCAGCAGCTTATTGGGCTATGGCTACACCTTC. It yields the protein CASSLLGYGYTF. The chain joins TRBV7-2 to TRBJ1-2; D unresolved. Germline V CDR1 and CDR2: SGHTA, FQGNSA. The CDR3 has 12 residues. Trimming left V 2 bases short and J 4 bases short, with 5 bases between. The full variable domain, its missing parts supplied by reference TRBV7-2 and TRBJ1-2, is GAGVSQSPSNKVTEKGKDVELRCDPISGHTALYWYRQSLGQGLEFLIYFQGNSAPDKSGLPSDRFSAERTGGSVSTLTIQRTQQEDSAVYLCASSLLGYGYTFGSGTRLTVV.

The V and J genes are TRBV5-1 and TRBJ2-7; TRBD1 matches 11 bases. The V segment lost 4 bases and the J segment 5 bases; nucleotides outside the gene matches: 8. Germline CDR1 reads SGHRS; CDR2 reads YFSETQ. The CDR3 has 15 amino acids. The chain's CDR3 is CASSPDRGRGNEQYF. As DNA, the CDR3 is TGCGCCAGCAGCCCGGACAGGGGGCGAGGGAACGAGCAGTACTTC.

The chain is built from TRBV11-2 and TRBJ1-4; D is undetermined. The CDR3 spans 15 residues. V lost 5 bases to trimming and J lost 0 bases, with 10 bases between them. Germline-derived CDR1 and CDR2 are SGHAT and FQNNGV. Written as DNA, the CDR3 is TGTGCCAGCAGCCGTGAGGGAGCAACTAATGAAAAACTGTTTTTT. Translation: CASSREGATNEKLFF.

The chain recombines TRBV20-1 with TRBJ2-3; the D is unclear. The CDR3 has 10 amino acids. Trimming removed 4 bases from V and 6 bases from J, with 5 bases in between. Germline assignment: CDR1 DFQATT and CDR2 SNEGSKA (reference sequence). The DNA of the CDR3 is TGCAGTGCTAAATATGATACGCAGTATTTT. Residues: CSAKYDTQYF.

The chain employs TRBV30 and TRBJ2-7, with TRBD1 matching over 9 bases. This CDR3 comprises 17 residues. Trimming removed 0 bases from V and 4 bases from J; junction bases left unmatched: 13. CDR1 is GTSNPN, CDR2 SVGIG, per germline (reference sequence). CDR3: CAWSVYFTGQGRYEQYF. In DNA, the CDR3 is TGTGCCTGGAGTGTATATTTCACCGGACAGGGGAGGTACGAGCAGTACTTC.

V and J are TRBV10-3 and TRBJ1-1; no firm D call. Trimming shortened V by 6 bases and J by 4 bases, and 9 bases separated the two germline ends. The CDR3 has 12 amino acids. Germline V gene sequence: CDR1 ENHRY, CDR2 SYGVKD. The CDR3 loop reads CAIRQLSTEAFF. In DNA, the CDR3 is TGTGCCATCAGGCAACTTAGCACTGAAGCTTTCTTT.

The CDR3 loop reads CASSPGTGSLQYF. The CDR3 bases are TGTGCCAGCAGTCCCGGGACAGGATCTCTGCAGTACTTC. V usage is TRBV2 and J usage is TRBJ2-7, with 8 nucleotides matching TRBD1. Per the germline V gene, CDR1 is SNHLY and CDR2 is FYNNEI. This CDR3 is built from 13 residues. V shed 5 bases, J shed 9 bases, and the junction held 9 bases outside the gene matches.

The CDR3 coding sequence is TGTGCCAGCAGCTTAGGGGGAGACTTTGAGCAGTTCTTC. Amino acid sequence: CASSLGGDFEQFF. The V call is TRBV7-9, the J call TRBJ2-1, with D possibly matching TRBD2 (5 bases). V shed 1 base and J shed 9 bases, with 10 bases lying between them. This CDR3 region has 13 residues. Germline V gene data show CDR1 as SEHNR and CDR2 as FQNEAQ (reference sequence).